The 26 T cell receptor beta chains presented below share a single source sample, sequenced in a study of blood T cell repertoires in COVID-19. The assay was immunoSEQ multiplex PCR, and TCRdb's table has in-frame clones only and misses some. Among roughly 250,000 clones, more than 75% were seen once, and the ten largest hold approximately 3.5%. Sequencing was done on a sample of PBMCs or T cells enriched from blood (not recorded which). The receptors were gathered from a woman between 35 and 50 years old with acute COVID-19.

The chain combines TRBV3-1 (or the pseudogene TRBV3-2) with TRBJ2-7, with D uncertain. This CDR3 contains 11 residues. V was cut by 2 bases and J by 7 bases, with 6 bases left in between. Germline CDR1 and CDR2: LGHDT and YNNKEL (reference sequence). CDR3 bases: TGTGCCAGCAGCCAAAATCAAGAGCAGTACTTC. Its translation: CASSQNQEQYF.

The chain employs TRBV25-1 and TRBJ2-5; tentative D call: TRBD2 (7 bases). CDR3 length: 13 residues. Germline V gives CDR1 MGHDK, CDR2 SYGVNS. V lost 8 bases to trimming and J lost 7 bases, with 17 bases between them. The CDR3 DNA sequence: TGTGCCAGCGCGTGGGGGGGGGCTCGGACCCAGTACTTC. Translating it yields CASAWGGARTQYF.

V is TRBV28 and J is TRBJ2-7, with D tentatively TRBD1 (5 bases). V lost 5 bases to trimming and J lost 4 bases, with 9 bases between them. This CDR3 has 12 residues. Looked up from germline, CDR1 is MDHEN and CDR2 is SYDVKM. The CDR3 sequence is CASSPQGYEQYF. The CDR3 DNA is TGTGCCAGCAGTCCGCAGGGATACGAGCAGTACTTC.

This chain connects TRBV10-3 to TRBJ2-1, with 11 positions matching TRBD2. The CDR3 spans 15 residues. Per germline, CDR1 ENHRY and CDR2 SYGVKD. J was trimmed by 5 bases and V by 8 bases; bases with no gene match: 8. CDR3 in amino acids: CAIQGLAEPDNEQFF. As DNA, the CDR3 is TGTGCCATCCAGGGACTAGCGGAGCCTGACAATGAGCAGTTCTTC.

The chain has TRBV9 and TRBJ2-3; 11 nucleotides line up with TRBD2. Germline V lookup: CDR1 SGDLS, CDR2 YYNGEE. The CDR3 runs to 17 residues. V shed 3 bases and J 0 bases; nucleotides not matched to a gene: 6. The CDR3, as DNA: TGTGCCAGCAGCGCCTCCGGGACTAGCGGTAGCACAGATACGCAGTATTTT. Encoded protein: CASSASGTSGSTDTQYF.

The J gene is TRBJ2-2, the V gene TRBV7-3; D gene unclear. Germline CDR1 and CDR2: SGHTA and FQGTGA. The CDR3 loop spans 12 amino acids. V was cut by 2 bases and J by 6 bases, with 4 bases left in between. CDR3 residues: CASSLYPGELFF. In DNA form, the CDR3 reads TGTGCCAGCAGCTTATATCCCGGGGAGCTGTTTTTT.

The CDR3 region is CASSADSLRTGAFF. The CDR3 DNA reads as TGTGCCAGTAGTGCGGACAGTCTTAGGACGGGAGCTTTCTTT. V gene TRBV19 combines with J gene TRBJ1-1; D possibly corresponds to TRBD1 (6 bases). Germline V CDR1 and CDR2: LNHDA, SQIVND (reference sequence). The CDR3 totals 14 residues. The V gene lost 5 bases and the J gene lost 10 bases, with 20 bases spanning the gap. Using reference TRBV19 and TRBJ1-1 for the parts outside the CDR3, the full variable domain is DGGITQSPKYLFRKEGQNVTLSCEQNLNHDAMYWYRQDPGQGLRLIYYSQIVNDFQKGDIAEGYSVSREKKESFPLTVTSAQKNPTAFYLCASSADSLRTGAFFGQGTRLTVV.

This clone was detected only once. The chain couples TRBV12-5 to TRBJ1-1, with a tentative D call TRBD1 (5 bases). CDR1 is LGHNT, CDR2 FRNRAP, per germline. This CDR3 has 13 amino acids. The V gene lost 1 base and the J gene lost 7 bases, with 10 bases spanning the gap. The CDR3 loop is CASGLGDYVEAFF. The CDR3 region has the DNA TGTGCTAGTGGTTTGGGGGACTACGTTGAAGCTTTCTTT.

This sequence joins TRBV29-1 and TRBJ2-7, with D possibly being TRBD2 (5 bases). The CDR3 runs 14 residues. V lost 0 bases to trimming and J lost 5 bases, with 14 bases between them. Germline V gene data show CDR1 as SQVTM and CDR2 as ANQGSEA. This CDR3 is CSVEDLEVSNEQYF. The CDR3 DNA follows: TGCAGCGTTGAAGATCTGGAGGTGTCCAACGAGCAGTACTTC.

Only one count was recorded for this clone. The V and J genes are TRBV6-2 or TRBV6-3 and TRBJ2-7; 9 bases line up with TRBD2. Trimming at V came to 4 bases and at J to 4 bases, leaving 8 bases not matched to a gene. The CDR3 runs 15 residues. The germline V gene has CDR1 MNHEY and CDR2 SVGEGT. The CDR3 DNA sequence: TGTGCCAGCAGTTTGCTAGCGGGAACGCAATACGAGCAGTACTTC. Translation gives CASSLLAGTQYEQYF.

This chain uses TRBV28 with TRBJ1-5, with a tentative D call TRBD1 (5 bases). CDR1 is MDHEN and CDR2 is SYDVKM in the germline V gene. The CDR3 has 13 residues. V was shortened by 6 bases and J by 6 bases, with 12 bases between the two germline ends. The chain's CDR3 is CASSQSRAQPQHF. The CDR3 DNA reads as TGTGCCAGCAGCCAAAGCAGGGCTCAGCCCCAGCATTTT.

The V and J genes are TRBV29-1 and TRBJ1-1; TRBD1 aligns across 8 bases. After removal of 7 bases from V and 2 bases from J, the junction contained 9 bases not matched to a gene. The CDR3 extends over 14 amino acids. CDR1 SQVTM and CDR2 ANQGSEA come from the germline V gene. The CDR3 reads CSGSQGARNTEAFF. CDR3 in DNA: TGCAGCGGGTCCCAGGGGGCGCGCAACACTGAAGCTTTCTTT. Complete variable domain (other parts from reference TRBV29-1 and TRBJ1-1): SAVISQKPSRDICQRGTSLTIQCQVDSQVTMMFWYRQQPGQSLTLIATANQGSEATYESGFVIDKFPISRPNLTFSTLTVSNMSPEDSSIYLCSGSQGARNTEAFFGQGTRLTVV.

The chain joins TRBV6-6 to TRBJ2-1; no firm D call. The V gene lost 2 bases and the J gene lost 9 bases, with 5 bases spanning the gap. Germline values: CDR1 MNHNY, CDR2 SVGAGI (reference sequence). This CDR3 has 11 amino acids. This chain's CDR3 is CASSYEPEQFF. CDR3 in DNA: TGTGCCAGCAGTTACGAGCCTGAGCAGTTCTTC.

This clone came up once. The junction departs from the called germline gene at one end, perhaps through a read error. V is TRBV7-7 and J is TRBJ2-2, with 11 nucleotides matching TRBD2. Germline CDR1 and CDR2: SSHAT and FNYEAQ (reference sequence). This CDR3 contains 15 residues. In nucleotides, the CDR3 is TGTGCTAGCAGCGGGACTAGCGGAAACACCGGGGAGCTGTTTTTT. It is translated as CASSGTSGNTGELFF.

The chain has TRBV4-1 and TRBJ2-5, with TRBD2 matching over 7 bases. Unmatched junction bases numbered 12, after V lost 1 base and J lost 4 bases. Germline assignment: CDR1 MGHRA and CDR2 YSYEKL. The CDR3 has 17 residues. The CDR3, as DNA: TGCGCCAGCAGCCAAGTTGGACTAGTAGTGGTCGGAGAGACCCAGTACTTC. Its protein is CASSQVGLVVVGETQYF.

The chain carries TRBV5-1 and TRBJ1-1; D uncertain. V shed 6 bases and J shed 6 bases, with 12 bases lying between them. CDR1 SGHRS and CDR2 YFSETQ come from the germline V gene. The CDR3 covers 12 residues. CDR3 nucleotide sequence: TGCGCCAGCAACATTGATCGGGCTGAAGCTTTCTTT. Translating gives CASNIDRAEAFF. Drawing the rest from reference TRBV5-1 and TRBJ1-1, the complete variable domain is KAGVTQTPRYLIKTRGQQVTLSCSPISGHRSVSWYQQTPGQGLQFLFEYFSETQRNKGNFPGRFSGRQFSNSRSEMNVSTLELGDSALYLCASNIDRAEAFFGQGTRLTVV.

The chain carries TRBV3-1 (or the pseudogene TRBV3-2) and TRBJ2-7, with 11 bases fitting TRBD1. Germline trimming cut 1 base from V and 1 base from J; bases unmatched to any gene: 6. Germline loops: CDR1 LGHDT, CDR2 YNNKEL (reference sequence). The CDR3 covers 17 residues. Written as DNA, the CDR3 is TGTGCCAGCAGCCAAGTTTCGGGACAGGGGGATTCCTACGAGCAGTACTTC. This sequence encodes CASSQVSGQGDSYEQYF.

The V gene is TRBV30, the J gene TRBJ2-3, with 7 positions matching TRBD2. The CDR3 runs to 14 residues. V gave up 2 bases and J gave up 3 bases; unmatched junction bases: 5. The germline CDR1 and CDR2 sequences are GTSNPN and SVGIG (reference sequence). The chain's CDR3 is CAWSSGEGTDTQYF. CDR3 in DNA: TGTGCCTGGAGTTCGGGGGAGGGTACAGATACGCAGTATTTT.

The J gene is TRBJ2-1, the V gene TRBV19, with 8 bases that match TRBD2. CDR1 is LNHDA and CDR2 is SQIVND in the germline V gene (reference sequence). The ends lost 7 bases at V and 6 bases at J; junction bases unmatched: 11. CDR3 length equals 15 residues. CDR3 region: CASMAGTRPSNEQFF. Here the CDR3 DNA reads TGTGCCAGTATGGCAGGGACTAGACCGTCCAATGAGCAGTTCTTC.

The chain carries TRBV29-1 and TRBJ2-1, with D perhaps matching TRBD2 (6 bases). Trimming took 4 bases from V and 4 from J, leaving 17 bases between them. CDR1 and CDR2 from the germline V gene are SQVTM and ANQGSEA. The CDR3 is 15 residues long. CDR3 sequence: CSVALRVAVYNEQFF. The CDR3 DNA follows: TGCAGCGTTGCCTTGCGCGTAGCGGTGTACAATGAGCAGTTCTTC.

The chain uses TRBV19 and TRBJ1-5; D may be TRBD1 (6 bases). Germline loops: CDR1 LNHDA, CDR2 SQIVND (reference sequence). Deletions cut 3 bases from V and 3 bases from J, with 15 bases between. The CDR3 has 16 amino acids. CDR3: CASSIWAGGANQPQHF. In DNA form, the CDR3 reads TGTGCCAGTAGTATCTGGGCGGGGGGGGCCAATCAGCCCCAGCATTTT.

This clone is a singleton in its sample. For the CDR3, the DNA is TGTGCCAGCAGTGACACCAGCTATGGCTACACCTTC. Translation gives CASSDTSYGYTF. The chain carries TRBV6-2 or TRBV6-3 and TRBJ1-2; D remains ambiguous. This CDR3 has 12 amino acids. Germline V gene sequence: CDR1 MNHEY, CDR2 SVGEGT. The V end was cut by 5 bases, the J end by 4 bases, with 8 bases between.

This sequence joins TRBV11-3 and TRBJ2-7; D might be TRBD1 (6 bases). V was clipped by 5 bases and J by 4 bases, with 12 bases between them. This CDR3 spans 13 amino acids. Germline lookup yields CDR1 SGHNT and CDR2 YENEEA. The CDR3 DNA is TGTGCCAGCAGCCATCCAGGGGAATACGAGCAGTACTTC. Translated: CASSHPGEYEQYF.

This chain uses TRBV20-1 with TRBJ2-7; 8 nucleotides align to TRBD1. The CDR3 sequence is 15 residues long. Germline lookup yields CDR1 DFQATT and CDR2 SNEGSKA (reference sequence). V was pared by 3 bases and J by 2 bases, with 9 bases of the junction left unmatched. The CDR3 DNA follows: TGCAGTGCTAGTAGGGGACAGGAGCCCCCCTACGAGCAGTACTTC. Encoded protein: CSASRGQEPPYEQYF.

This sequence joins TRBV7-6 and TRBJ2-5, with D possibly TRBD2 on 6 matching bases. Trimming left V 11 bases short and J 3 bases short, with 13 bases between. Germline V gives CDR1 SGHVS, CDR2 FNYEAQ. The CDR3 is made up of 12 amino acids. CDR3 coding DNA: TGTGCCGTAGAAGCGGGCGAAGAGACCCAGTACTTC. This translates into CAVEAGEETQYF.

This rearrangement joins TRBV7-8 to TRBJ2-4; 16 nucleotides line up with TRBD2. The trim removed 4 bases at V and 3 bases at J, leaving 9 bases unmatched. Germline V gene data show CDR1 as SGHVS and CDR2 as FQNEAQ. CDR3 length equals 19 residues. CDR3 loop: CASSSGLAGGHIVKNIQYF. Written as DNA, the CDR3 is TGTGCCAGCAGCTCGGGACTAGCGGGAGGGCATATTGTCAAAAACATTCAGTACTTC. Complete variable domain (other parts from reference TRBV7-8 and TRBJ2-4): GAGVSQSPRYKVAKRGQDVALRCDPISGHVSLFWYQQALGQGPEFLTYFQNEAQLDKSGLPSDRFFAERPEGSVSTLKIQRTQQEDSAVYLCASSSGLAGGHIVKNIQYFGAGTRLSVL.